This T cell receptor (beta chain) is from a study of blood T cell repertoires in COVID-19. Turning to the study itself: The study drew acute and convalescent COVID-19 samples from the United States, Italy and Spain. Nucleic acid was either cDNA or gDNA, and it came from T cells, B-cell-depleted T cells, or PBMCs.

Source study methods: Amplified reference gene primers provided the basis for estimating nucleated cell counts. The table came from immunoSEQ multiplex PCR; TCRdb's copy has only in-frame clones and leaves some out. V and J calls and clone size are given by that table; D and trimming were obtained from the DNA. The sample shows 100,000 to 150,000 clones, approximately 89% of them seen only once. This TCR derives from a woman in her sixties or seventies with acute or convalescent COVID-19. Sequencing was performed on peripheral blood.

The CDR3 reads CASSQTGTGDEKLFF. The CDR3 coding sequence is TGCGCCAGCAGCCAAACCGGGACAGGGGACGAAAAACTGTTTTTT. V and J are TRBV4-1 and TRBJ1-4; 10 positions match TRBD1. The V segment lost 2 bases and the J segment 8 bases; nucleotides outside the gene matches: 5. This CDR3 region has 15 residues. Germline-derived CDR1 and CDR2 are MGHRA and YSYEKL.